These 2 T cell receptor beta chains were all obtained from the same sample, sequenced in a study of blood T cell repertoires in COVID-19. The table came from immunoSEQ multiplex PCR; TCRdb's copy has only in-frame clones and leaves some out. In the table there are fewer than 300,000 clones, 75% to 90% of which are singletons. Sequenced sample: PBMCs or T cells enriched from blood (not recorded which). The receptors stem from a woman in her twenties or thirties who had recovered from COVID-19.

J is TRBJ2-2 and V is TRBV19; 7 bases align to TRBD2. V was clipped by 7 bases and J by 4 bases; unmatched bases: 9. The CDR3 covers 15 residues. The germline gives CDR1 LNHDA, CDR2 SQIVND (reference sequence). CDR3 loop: CASKPTGGGTGELFF. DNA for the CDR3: TGTGCCAGTAAGCCGACGGGAGGTGGCACCGGGGAGCTGTTTTTT.

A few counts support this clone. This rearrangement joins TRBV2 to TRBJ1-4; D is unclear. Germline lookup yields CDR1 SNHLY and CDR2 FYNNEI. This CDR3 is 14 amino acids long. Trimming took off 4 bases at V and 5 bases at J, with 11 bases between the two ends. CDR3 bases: TGTGCCAGCAGTGGCGAACAGAAGAATGAAAAACTGTTTTTT. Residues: CASSGEQKNEKLFF. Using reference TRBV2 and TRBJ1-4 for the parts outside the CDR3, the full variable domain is EPEVTQTPSHQVTQMGQEVILRCVPISNHLYFYWYRQILGQKVEFLVSFYNNEISEKSEIFDDQFSVERPDGSNFTLKIRSTKLEDSAMYFCASSGEQKNEKLFFGSGTQLSVL.